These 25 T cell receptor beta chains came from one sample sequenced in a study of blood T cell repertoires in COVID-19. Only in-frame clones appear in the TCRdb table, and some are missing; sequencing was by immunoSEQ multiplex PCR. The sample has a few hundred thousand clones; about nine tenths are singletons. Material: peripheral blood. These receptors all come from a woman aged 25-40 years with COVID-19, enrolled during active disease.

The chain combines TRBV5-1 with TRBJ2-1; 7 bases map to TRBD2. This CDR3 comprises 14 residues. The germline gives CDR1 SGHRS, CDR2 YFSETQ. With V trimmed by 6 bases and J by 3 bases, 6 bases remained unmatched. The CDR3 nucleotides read TGCGCCAGCAAAAATCCTAGCGGCTACAATGAGCAGTTCTTC. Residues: CASKNPSGYNEQFF.

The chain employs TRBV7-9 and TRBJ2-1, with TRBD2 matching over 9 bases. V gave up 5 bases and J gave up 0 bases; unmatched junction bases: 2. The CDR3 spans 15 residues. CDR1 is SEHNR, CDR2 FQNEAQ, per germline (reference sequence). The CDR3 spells CASSPTSGSYNEQFF. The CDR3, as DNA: TGTGCCAGCAGCCCGACTAGCGGCTCCTACAATGAGCAGTTCTTC.

The CDR3 spells CSASSLGAGEAFF. CDR3 DNA: TGCAGTGCTAGTTCCCTGGGGGCTGGGGAGGCTTTCTTT. The chain joins TRBV20-1 to TRBJ1-1, with D maybe TRBD1 (6 bases). The CDR3 length is 13 residues. Germline V gene data show CDR1 as DFQATT and CDR2 as SNEGSKA (reference sequence). Trimming took 3 bases from V and 11 from J, leaving 19 bases between them.

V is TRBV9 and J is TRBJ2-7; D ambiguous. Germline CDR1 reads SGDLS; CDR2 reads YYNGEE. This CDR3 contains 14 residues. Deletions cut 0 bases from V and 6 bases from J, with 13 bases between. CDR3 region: CASSVEAGSPEQYF. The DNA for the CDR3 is TGTGCCAGCAGCGTAGAAGCAGGCTCACCCGAGCAGTACTTC.

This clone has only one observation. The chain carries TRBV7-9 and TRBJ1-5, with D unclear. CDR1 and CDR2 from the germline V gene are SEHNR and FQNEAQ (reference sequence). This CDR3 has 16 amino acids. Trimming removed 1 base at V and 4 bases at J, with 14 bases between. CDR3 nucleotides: TGTGCCAGCAGCTTAGGTTGGGCAGGAGGTAATCAGCCCCAGCATTTT. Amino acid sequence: CASSLGWAGGNQPQHF. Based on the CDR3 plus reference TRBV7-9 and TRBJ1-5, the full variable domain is DTGVSQNPRHKITKRGQNVTFRCDPISEHNRLYWYRQTLGQGPEFLTYFQNEAQLEKSRLLSDRFSAERPKGSFSTLEIQRTEQGDSAMYLCASSLGWAGGNQPQHFGDGTRLSIL.

In nucleotides, the CDR3 is TGTGCCAGCAGCTTGACTAGCGGGGGCGAGCAGTTCTTC. Translation: CASSLTSGGEQFF. This chain links TRBV7-9 with TRBJ2-1; 12 positions match TRBD2. CDR1 is SEHNR and CDR2 is FQNEAQ in the germline V gene (reference sequence). The length of the CDR3 is 13 residues. V gave up 3 bases and J gave up 10 bases; unmatched junction bases: 1.

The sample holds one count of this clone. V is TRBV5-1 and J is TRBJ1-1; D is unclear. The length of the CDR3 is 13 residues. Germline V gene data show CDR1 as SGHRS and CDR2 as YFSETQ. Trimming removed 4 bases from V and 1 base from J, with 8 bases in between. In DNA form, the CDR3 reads TGCGCCAGCAGCCTACAGCCGAACACTGAAGCTTTCTTT. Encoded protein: CASSLQPNTEAFF.

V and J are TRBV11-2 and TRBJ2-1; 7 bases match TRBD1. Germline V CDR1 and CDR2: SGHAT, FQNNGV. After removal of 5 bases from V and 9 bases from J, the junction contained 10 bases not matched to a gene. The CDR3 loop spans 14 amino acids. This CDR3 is CASSRVRGRGEQFF. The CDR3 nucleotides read TGTGCCAGCAGCCGGGTTAGGGGGCGAGGTGAGCAGTTCTTC.

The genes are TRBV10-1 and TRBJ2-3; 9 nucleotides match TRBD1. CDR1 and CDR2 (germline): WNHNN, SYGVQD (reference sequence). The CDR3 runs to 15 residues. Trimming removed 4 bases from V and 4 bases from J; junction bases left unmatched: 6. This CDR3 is CASSVNRGLADTQYF. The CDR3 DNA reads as TGCGCCAGCAGTGTTAACAGGGGGCTGGCAGATACGCAGTATTTT.

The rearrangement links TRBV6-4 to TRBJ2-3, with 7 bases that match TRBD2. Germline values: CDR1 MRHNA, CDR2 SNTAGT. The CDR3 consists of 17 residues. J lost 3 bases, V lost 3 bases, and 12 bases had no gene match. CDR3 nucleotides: TGTGCCAGCAGTGAAGCCTCTAGCGGACTTGGGACAGATACGCAGTATTTT. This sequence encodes CASSEASSGLGTDTQYF.

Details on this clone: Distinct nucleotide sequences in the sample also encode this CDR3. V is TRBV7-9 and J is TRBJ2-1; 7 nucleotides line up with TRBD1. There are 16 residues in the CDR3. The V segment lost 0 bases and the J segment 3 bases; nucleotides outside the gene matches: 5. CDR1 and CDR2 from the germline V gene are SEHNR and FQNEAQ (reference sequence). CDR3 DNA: TGTGCCAGCAGCTTAGCGTTAGCAGGGGGCTACAATGAGCAGTTCTTC. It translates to CASSLALAGGYNEQFF.

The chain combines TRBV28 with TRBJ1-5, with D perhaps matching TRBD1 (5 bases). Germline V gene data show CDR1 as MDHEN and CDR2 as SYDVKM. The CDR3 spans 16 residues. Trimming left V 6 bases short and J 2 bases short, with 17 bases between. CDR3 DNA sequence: TGTGCCAGCAGCCATAATCAGGGAAGAGGCAATCAGCCCCAGCATTTT. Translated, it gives CASSHNQGRGNQPQHF. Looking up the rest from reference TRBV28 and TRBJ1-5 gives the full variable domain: DVKVTQSSRYLVKRTGEKVFLECVQDMDHENMFWYRQDPGLGLRLIYFSYDVKMKEKGDIPEGYSVSREKKERFSLILESASTNQTSMYLCASSHNQGRGNQPQHFGDGTRLSIL.

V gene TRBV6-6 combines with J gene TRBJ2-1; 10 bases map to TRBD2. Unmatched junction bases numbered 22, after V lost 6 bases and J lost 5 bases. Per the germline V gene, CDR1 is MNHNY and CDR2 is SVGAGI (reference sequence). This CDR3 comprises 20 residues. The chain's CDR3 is CASSHLGGINLAGEHNEQFF. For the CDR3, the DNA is TGTGCCAGCAGCCATTTGGGTGGGATAAATCTAGCGGGAGAACACAATGAGCAGTTCTTC.

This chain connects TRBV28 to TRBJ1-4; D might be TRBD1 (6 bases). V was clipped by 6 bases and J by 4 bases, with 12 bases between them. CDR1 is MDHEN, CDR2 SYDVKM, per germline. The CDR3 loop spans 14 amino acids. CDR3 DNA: TGTGCCAGCAGCCTGACAGGCCTTAATGAAAAACTGTTTTTT. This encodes CASSLTGLNEKLFF.

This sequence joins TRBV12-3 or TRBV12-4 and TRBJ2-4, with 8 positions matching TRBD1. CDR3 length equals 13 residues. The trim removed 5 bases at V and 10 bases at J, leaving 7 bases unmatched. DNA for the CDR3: TGTGCCAGCAGTGCGGGGACAGGAGATATTCAGTACTTC. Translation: CASSAGTGDIQYF.

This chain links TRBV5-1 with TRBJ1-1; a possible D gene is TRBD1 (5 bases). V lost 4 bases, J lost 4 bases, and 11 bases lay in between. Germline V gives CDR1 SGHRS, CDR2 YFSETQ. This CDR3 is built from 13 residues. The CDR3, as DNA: TGCGCCAGCAGCAGTAGAAGGGGCACTGAAGCTTTCTTT. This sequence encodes CASSSRRGTEAFF.

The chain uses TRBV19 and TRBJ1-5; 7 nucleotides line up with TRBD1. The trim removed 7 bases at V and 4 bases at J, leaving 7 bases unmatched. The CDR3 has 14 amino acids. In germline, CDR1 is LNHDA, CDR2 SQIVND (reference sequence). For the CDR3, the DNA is TGTGCCAGTATCCTGACAGGGAGTAATCAGCCCCAGCATTTT. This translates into CASILTGSNQPQHF.

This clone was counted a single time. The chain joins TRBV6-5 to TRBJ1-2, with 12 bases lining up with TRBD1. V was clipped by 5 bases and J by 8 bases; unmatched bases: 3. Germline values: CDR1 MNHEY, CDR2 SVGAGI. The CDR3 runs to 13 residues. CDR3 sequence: CASSRDRGRGYTF. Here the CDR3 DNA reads TGTGCCAGCAGTCGGGACAGGGGGCGAGGCTACACCTTC.

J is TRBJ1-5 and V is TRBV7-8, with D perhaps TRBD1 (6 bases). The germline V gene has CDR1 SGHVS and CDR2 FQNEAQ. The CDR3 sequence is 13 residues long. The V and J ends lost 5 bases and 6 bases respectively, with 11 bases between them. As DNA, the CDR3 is TGTGCCAGCAGCCCCCCAGGGGTTCAGCCCCAGCATTTT. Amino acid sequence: CASSPPGVQPQHF.

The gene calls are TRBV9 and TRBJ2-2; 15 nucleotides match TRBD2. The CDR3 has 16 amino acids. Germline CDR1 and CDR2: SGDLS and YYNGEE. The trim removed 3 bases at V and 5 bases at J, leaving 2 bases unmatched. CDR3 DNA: TGTGCCAGCAGCGAGGGACTAGCGGGAGGAACCGGGGAGCTGTTTTTT. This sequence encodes CASSEGLAGGTGELFF. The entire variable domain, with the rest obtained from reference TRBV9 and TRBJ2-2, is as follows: DSGVTQTPKHLITATGQRVTLRCSPRSGDLSVYWYQQSLDQGLQFLIQYYNGEERAKGNILERFSAQQFPDLHSELNLSSLELGDSALYFCASSEGLAGGTGELFFGEGSRLTVL.

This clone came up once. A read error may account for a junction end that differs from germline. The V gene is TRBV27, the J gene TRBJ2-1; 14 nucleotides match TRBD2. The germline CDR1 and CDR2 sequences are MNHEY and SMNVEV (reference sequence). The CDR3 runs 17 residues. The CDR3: CASGLSLTSGRGHEQFF. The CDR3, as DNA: TGTGCCAGCGGTTTATCTCTGACTAGCGGGAGGGGGCATGAGCAGTTCTTC.

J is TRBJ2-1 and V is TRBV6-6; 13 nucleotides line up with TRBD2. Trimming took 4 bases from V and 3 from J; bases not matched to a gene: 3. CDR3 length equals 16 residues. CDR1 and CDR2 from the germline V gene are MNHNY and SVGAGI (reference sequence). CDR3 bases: TGTGCCAGCAGTTGGCGACTAGCGGGAGGCTACAATGAGCAGTTCTTC. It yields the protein CASSWRLAGGYNEQFF.

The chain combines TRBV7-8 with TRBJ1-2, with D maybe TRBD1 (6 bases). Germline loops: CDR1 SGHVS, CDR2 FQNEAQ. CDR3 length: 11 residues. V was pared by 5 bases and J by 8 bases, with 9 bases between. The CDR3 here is CASSPGAGYTF. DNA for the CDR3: TGTGCCAGCAGCCCAGGGGCAGGCTACACCTTC.

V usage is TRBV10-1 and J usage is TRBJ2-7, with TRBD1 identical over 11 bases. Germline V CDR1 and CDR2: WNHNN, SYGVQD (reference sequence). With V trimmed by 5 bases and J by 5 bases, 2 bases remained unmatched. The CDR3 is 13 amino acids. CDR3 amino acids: CASSTGQGDEQYF. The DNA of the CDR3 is TGCGCCAGCAGTACGGGACAGGGGGACGAGCAGTACTTC.

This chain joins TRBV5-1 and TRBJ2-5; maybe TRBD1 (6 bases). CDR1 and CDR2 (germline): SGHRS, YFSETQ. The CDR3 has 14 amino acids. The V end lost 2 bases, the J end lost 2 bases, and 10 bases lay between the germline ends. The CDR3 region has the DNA TGCGCCAGCAGCTTCCGGGACACTCAAGAGACCCAGTACTTC. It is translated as CASSFRDTQETQYF.